This is a list of T cell receptor beta chains from one sample in a study of beta chain features in type 1 diabetes. The table came from immunoSEQ multiplex PCR; TCRdb's copy has only in-frame clones and leaves some out. In the table there are hundreds of thousands of clones, roughly 16% of which are singletons. Input material: naive CD4+ T cells from blood. The source of these receptors is a young woman in good health. The CDR3 runs from the conserved cysteine through the conserved F or W. The D gene is left open where the match is weak. Some rows mark clone size as missing; the rest say once, few, many or name a class of expanded clone.

clone_size,v_call,j_call,d_call,cdr3_aa,cdr3_nt
few,TRBV18,TRBJ2-5,-,CASSPPLVETQYF,TGTGCCAGCTCACCACCGCTTGTTGAGACCCAGTACTTC
-,TRBV18,TRBJ2-3,-,CASSPPSLTTDTQYF,TGTGCCAGCTCACCACCTTCATTAACCACAGATACGCAGTATTTT
few,TRBV10-3,TRBJ1-2,-,CAISREDGYGYTF,TGTGCCATCTCCAGGGAAGACGGCTATGGCTACACCTTC
few,TRBV28,TRBJ1-2,-,CASKTRGLVGYTF,TGTGCCAGCAAGACGAGGGGCCTAGTCGGCTACACCTTC
-,TRBV5-4,TRBJ2-7,-,CASSPLGTASYEQYF,TGTGCCAGCAGCCCCCTGGGGACGGCCTCCTACGAGCAGTACTTC
few,TRBV18,TRBJ1-1,-,CASSQMGGSDTEAFF,TGTGCCAGCTCACAGATGGGGGGCAGTGACACTGAAGCTTTCTTT
few,TRBV13,TRBJ2-1,-,CASSQNSEYSYNEQFF,TGTGCCAGCAGCCAAAATAGCGAATACTCCTACAATGAGCAGTTCTTC
-,TRBV1,TRBJ2-7,-,CTSNFKSARQGMIGEQYF,TGCACCAGCAACTTCAAGTCCGCCCGACAGGGGATGATTGGCGAGCAGTACTTC
-,TRBV2,TRBJ2-4,-,CASRRHRDLAKNIQYF,TGTGCCAGCAGACGTCACAGGGATCTAGCCAAAAACATTCAGTACTTC
-,TRBV28,TRBJ2-4,TRBD2,CASRSTASGRWGDIQYF,TGTGCCAGCCGGAGTACGGCTAGCGGGAGATGGGGCGACATTCAGTACTTC
-,TRBV27,TRBJ1-2,-,CASSSGGYYGYTF,TGTGCCAGCAGTTCCGGCGGATACTATGGCTACACCTTC
few,TRBV7-9,TRBJ2-7,-,CASSLMSGPDYEQYF,TGTGCCAGCAGCTTAATGTCGGGACCGGACTACGAGCAGTACTTC
-,TRBV10-3,TRBJ2-1,TRBD2,CAPGLAGGTDDEQFF,TGTGCCCCGGGACTAGCGGGAGGTACCGACGATGAGCAGTTCTTC
-,TRBV5-4,TRBJ2-5,-,CASSLALRAQETQYF,TGTGCCAGCAGCTTGGCCCTGCGGGCTCAAGAGACCCAGTACTTC
-,TRBV7-9,TRBJ2-3,TRBD2,CASRSTSGRIADTQYF,TGTGCCAGCAGGTCGACTAGCGGGAGGATCGCAGATACGCAGTATTTT
-,TRBV6-5,TRBJ2-1,-,CASSYGPNLVNEQFF,TGTGCCAGCAGTTATGGCCCTAACTTAGTCAATGAGCAGTTCTTC
-,TRBV19,TRBJ2-1,TRBD2,CASSIGLAGDNEQFF,TGTGCCAGTAGTATAGGACTAGCGGGGGACAATGAGCAGTTCTTC
-,TRBV6-1,TRBJ1-5,TRBD1,CASSDGDRDNSGNQPQHF,TGTGCCAGCAGTGACGGAGACAGGGACAACTCCGGCAATCAGCCCCAGCATTTT
-,TRBV7-6,TRBJ2-2,-,CASSPLGSRTGELFF,TGTGCCAGCAGTCCTCTCGGGAGTCGGACCGGGGAGCTGTTTTTT
-,TRBV2,TRBJ2-7,-,CASSPNYEQYF,TGTGCCAGCAGTCCAAACTACGAGCAGTACTTC
few,TRBV13,TRBJ2-7,-,CASSLGRPSYEQYF,TGTGCCAGCAGCTTAGGCAGGCCCTCCTACGAGCAGTACTTC
-,TRBV7-2,TRBJ2-1,-,CASSRTAPAGNEQFF,TGTGCCAGCAGCCGGACCGCGCCCGCGGGCAATGAGCAGTTCTTC
few,TRBV19,TRBJ1-1,-,CASSKENTEAFF,TGTGCCAGTAGTAAGGAGAACACTGAAGCTTTCTTT
few,TRBV7-6,TRBJ2-3,TRBD2,CASSLGAGGPRTDTQYF,TGTGCCAGCAGCTTAGGCGCGGGAGGGCCAAGGACAGATACGCAGTATTTT
few,TRBV7-2,TRBJ2-2,TRBD1,CASSLGAGRGRVGELFF,TGTGCCAGCAGCTTAGGCGCGGGCAGGGGGCGGGTAGGGGAGCTGTTTTTT
few,TRBV11-2,TRBJ2-3,TRBD2,CASSKPGLVSDTQYF,TGTGCCAGCAGCAAACCGGGACTAGTGTCCGATACGCAGTATTTT
-,TRBV6-1,TRBJ1-4,-,CASSVRGATNEKLFF,TGTGCCAGCAGTGTCCGGGGGGCTACTAATGAAAAACTGTTTTTT
-,TRBV27,TRBJ2-7,-,CATKLSTQPQYEQYF,TGTGCCACCAAGCTCTCGACGCAACCCCAATACGAGCAGTACTTC
-,TRBV9,TRBJ2-5,-,CASSVVGSGPAETQYF,TGTGCCAGCAGCGTTGTTGGCTCCGGGCCAGCGGAGACCCAGTACTTC
-,TRBV5-6,TRBJ2-7,-,CASSLQSVGVRYEQYF,TGTGCCAGCAGCCTGCAATCGGTTGGAGTTCGCTACGAGCAGTACTTC
few,TRBV29-1,TRBJ1-3,-,CSVQDLRVPGNTIYF,TGCAGCGTCCAGGACCTTAGGGTGCCTGGAAACACCATATATTTT
-,TRBV11-2,TRBJ1-2,TRBD1,CASSFPGQTYGYTF,TGTGCCAGCAGCTTTCCGGGACAGACCTATGGCTACACCTTC
-,TRBV6-6,TRBJ2-7,-,CASSYGRGSYEQYF,TGTGCCAGCAGTTACGGACGCGGCTCCTACGAGCAGTACTTC
few,TRBV29-1,TRBJ2-1,-,CSVGTFDEQFF,TGCAGCGTTGGCACATTCGATGAGCAGTTCTTC
-,TRBV13,TRBJ2-7,-,CASSSGMRLNEQYF,TGTGCCAGCAGCTCTGGGATGAGATTGAACGAGCAGTACTTC
-,TRBV27,TRBJ2-5,TRBD2,CASSLLGLAGGQETQYF,TGTGCCAGCAGTTTATTGGGACTAGCGGGAGGGCAAGAGACCCAGTACTTC
-,TRBV2,TRBJ2-1,-,CASSSTTRLGEQFF,TGTGCCAGCAGCTCCACCACGCGCCTCGGGGAGCAGTTCTTC
-,TRBV7-2,TRBJ2-1,-,CASSLFGSGDEQFF,TGTGCCAGCAGCCTTTTTGGTAGCGGCGATGAGCAGTTCTTC
-,TRBV5-6,TRBJ2-7,TRBD2,CASSLGTRSYEQYF,TGTGCCAGCAGCTTAGGGACTAGATCCTACGAGCAGTACTTC
-,TRBV28,TRBJ1-1,-,CASSWGPAIEAFF,TGTGCCAGCAGTTGGGGTCCCGCGATAGAAGCTTTCTTT
-,TRBV5-4,TRBJ2-3,-,CASSLMGAEDTQYF,TGTGCCAGCAGCTTGATGGGAGCGGAGGATACGCAGTATTTT
-,TRBV19,TRBJ2-7,-,CASSPLQSYEQYF,TGTGCCAGTAGTCCGCTCCAAAGCTACGAGCAGTACTTC
-,TRBV28,TRBJ2-7,-,CASSNYPTRVRSYEQYF,TGTGCCAGCAGTAACTACCCCACTCGGGTTCGTTCCTACGAGCAGTACTTC
-,TRBV11-2,TRBJ2-3,-,CASSQVAHTDTQYF,TGTGCCAGCAGCCAAGTTGCCCACACAGATACGCAGTATTTT
-,TRBV10-3,TRBJ2-2,TRBD2,CAISEIGRGTSGSDGELFF,TGTGCCATCAGTGAGATTGGGCGGGGGACTAGCGGGAGCGACGGGGAGCTGTTTTTT
few,TRBV18,TRBJ2-7,-,CASSPGPSSYEQYF,TGTGCCAGCTCACCAGGTCCAAGCTCCTACGAGCAGTACTTC
few,TRBV10-3,TRBJ2-7,-,CAISESGRGPSYEQYF,TGTGCCATCAGTGAGTCGGGGAGGGGGCCCTCCTACGAGCAGTACTTC
few,TRBV28,TRBJ2-1,-,CASSLGYNEFF,TGTGCCAGCAGTTTGGGCTATAATGAATTCTTC
few,TRBV6-6,TRBJ1-5,TRBD1,CASSYGQGHQPQHF,TGTGCCAGCAGTTACGGACAGGGGCATCAGCCCCAGCATTTT
-,TRBV2,TRBJ2-1,-,CASRDDGNNEQFF,TGTGCCAGCAGGGACGACGGAAACAATGAGCAGTTCTTC
-,TRBV6-6,TRBJ2-7,-,CASTAVCF,TGTGCCAGCACCGCGGTCTGCTTC
few,TRBV19,TRBJ2-1,-,CASSIRGSYNEQFF,TGTGCCAGTAGTATTAGGGGGAGTTATAATGAGCAGTTCTTC
-,TRBV6-5,TRBJ1-5,-,CASSRAPDQPQHF,TGTGCCAGCAGTCGCGCCCCTGATCAGCCCCAGCATTTT
-,TRBV28,TRBJ2-7,-,CASSLRPREQYF,TGTGCCAGCAGTTTACGGCCTCGTGAGCAGTACTTC
few,TRBV7-2,TRBJ1-3,-,CASSLAWSSGNTIYF,TGTGCCAGCAGCCTCGCTTGGAGCTCTGGAAACACCATATATTTT
few,TRBV29-1,TRBJ2-1,TRBD2,CSVVLAGISSNEQFF,TGCAGCGTTGTTCTAGCGGGAATATCATCGAATGAGCAGTTCTTC
few,TRBV28,TRBJ2-1,-,CASRDSTFPSSYNEQFF,TGTGCCAGCAGGGACTCCACCTTCCCGAGCTCCTACAATGAGCAGTTCTTC